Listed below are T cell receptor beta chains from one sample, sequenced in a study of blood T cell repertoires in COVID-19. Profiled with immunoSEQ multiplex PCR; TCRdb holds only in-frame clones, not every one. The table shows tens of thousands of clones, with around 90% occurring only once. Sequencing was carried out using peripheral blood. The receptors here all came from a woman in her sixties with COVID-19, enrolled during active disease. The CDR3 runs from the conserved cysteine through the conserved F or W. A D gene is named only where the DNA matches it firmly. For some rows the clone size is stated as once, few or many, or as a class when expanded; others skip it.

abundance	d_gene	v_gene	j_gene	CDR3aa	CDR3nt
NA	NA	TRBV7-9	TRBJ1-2	CASDAGQSYGYTF	TGTGCCAGCGACGCAGGGCAGAGCTATGGCTACACCTTC
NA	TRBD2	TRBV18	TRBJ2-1	CASSPPSSGAYNEQFF	TGTGCCAGCTCACCACCGTCTAGCGGGGCCTACAATGAGCAGTTCTTC
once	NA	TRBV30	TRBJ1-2	CAWSISNYGYTF	TGTGCCTGGAGTATCTCTAACTATGGCTACACCTTC
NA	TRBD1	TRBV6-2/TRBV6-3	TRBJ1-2	CASSYPQGDYGYTF	TGTGCCAGCAGTTACCCCCAGGGGGACTATGGCTACACCTTC
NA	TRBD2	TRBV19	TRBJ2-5	CASSVGGIMETQYF	TGTGCCAGTAGTGTGGGAGGGATAATGGAGACCCAGTACTTC
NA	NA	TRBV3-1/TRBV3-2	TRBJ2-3	CASSQGRNRGTQYF	TGTGCCAGCAGCCAAGGACGAAATAGGGGAACGCAGTATTTT
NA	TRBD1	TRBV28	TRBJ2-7	CASTPGQGFSYEQYF	TGTGCCAGCACTCCCGGACAGGGGTTCTCCTACGAGCAGTACTTC
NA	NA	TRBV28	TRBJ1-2	CASSPSHPGDHGYTF	TGTGCCAGCAGTCCTTCTCACCCGGGGGACCATGGCTACACCTTC
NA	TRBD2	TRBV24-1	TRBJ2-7	CATASGGSPREQYF	TGTGCCACCGCTAGCGGGGGCTCCCCTCGCGAGCAGTACTTC
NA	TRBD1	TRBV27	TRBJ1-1	CASSWDSDRPAFF	TGTGCCAGCAGTTGGGACAGTGATAGGCCAGCTTTCTTT
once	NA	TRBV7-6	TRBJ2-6	CASSRRLDGANVLTF	TGTGCCAGCAGCCGGAGGTTGGATGGGGCCAACGTCCTGACTTTC
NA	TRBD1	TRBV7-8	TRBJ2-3	CASSTPGQSTDTQYF	TGTGCCAGCAGCACCCCGGGACAGAGCACAGATACGCAGTATTTT
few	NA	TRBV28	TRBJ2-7	CASSFELAGLSYEQYF	TGTGCCAGCAGTTTTGAATTGGCGGGACTCTCCTACGAGCAGTACTTC
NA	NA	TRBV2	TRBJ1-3	CASTLSGNTIYF	TGTGCCAGCACACTCTCTGGAAACACCATATATTTT
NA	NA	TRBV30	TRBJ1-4	CAWSVRGFATNEKLFF	TGTGCCTGGAGTGTAAGGGGATTTGCAACTAATGAAAAACTGTTTTTT
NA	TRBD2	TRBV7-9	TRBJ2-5	CASRPGLAGGTYQETQYF	TGTGCCAGCAGACCCGGACTAGCGGGGGGGACGTACCAAGAGACCCAGTACTTC
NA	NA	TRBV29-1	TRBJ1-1	CSVEGSGGGTEAFF	TGCAGCGTTGAAGGTTCGGGGGGAGGCACTGAAGCTTTCTTT
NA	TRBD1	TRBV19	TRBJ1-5	CASSKEGGQGSNQPQHF	TGTGCCAGTAGCAAGGAAGGGGGACAGGGGAGCAATCAGCCCCAGCATTTT
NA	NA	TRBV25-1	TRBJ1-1	CASSTTGGVVTEAFF	TGTGCCAGCAGTACCACGGGGGGGGTAGTGACTGAAGCTTTCTTT
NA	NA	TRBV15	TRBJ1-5	CATSRDGEDYQPQHF	TGTGCCACCAGCAGAGATGGGGAGGACTATCAGCCCCAGCATTTT
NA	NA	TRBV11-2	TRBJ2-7	CASSLDQYEQYF	TGTGCCAGCAGCTTAGATCAATACGAGCAGTACTTC
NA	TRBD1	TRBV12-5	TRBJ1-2	CASKFRQGLYGYTF	TGTGCTAGCAAATTTCGACAGGGACTCTATGGCTACACCTTC
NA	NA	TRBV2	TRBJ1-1	CASSDRGSEAFF	TGTGCCAGCAGTGACAGGGGTTCTGAAGCTTTCTTT
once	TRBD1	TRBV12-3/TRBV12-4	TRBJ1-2	CASSQDRNYGYTF	TGTGCCAGCAGTCAGGACAGGAACTATGGCTACACCTTC
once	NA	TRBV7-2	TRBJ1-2	CASSLGGSYGYTF	TGTGCCAGCAGCTTAGGAGGGTCGTATGGCTACACCTTC
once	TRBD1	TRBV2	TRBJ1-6	CASSRDRVRGSPLHF	TGTGCCAGCAGCCGGGACAGGGTGAGGGGCTCACCCCTCCACTTT
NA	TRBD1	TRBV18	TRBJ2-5	CASSPRTGEETQYF	TGTGCCAGCTCACCAAGGACAGGGGAAGAGACCCAGTACTTC
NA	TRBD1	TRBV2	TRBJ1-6	CASRGQGYSPLHF	TGTGCCAGCAGGGGACAGGGCTATTCACCCCTCCACTTT
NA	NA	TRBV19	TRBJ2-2	CASSIPRLEPGELFF	TGTGCCAGTAGTATCCCCAGACTAGAACCCGGGGAGCTGTTTTTT
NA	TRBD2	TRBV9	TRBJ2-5	CASSPRGRGETQYF	TGTGCCAGCAGCCCCCGGGGGAGGGGCGAGACCCAGTACTTC
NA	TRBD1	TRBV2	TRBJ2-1	CASFQGVSYNEQFF	TGTGCCAGCTTTCAGGGGGTCTCCTACAATGAGCAGTTCTTC
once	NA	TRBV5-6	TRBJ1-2	CASSLEEEAGAGYTF	TGTGCCAGCAGCTTGGAGGAGGAGGCAGGGGCTGGCTACACCTTC
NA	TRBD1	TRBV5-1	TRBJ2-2	CASSEDRPNTGELFF	TGCGCCAGCAGCGAGGACAGGCCGAACACCGGGGAGCTGTTTTTT
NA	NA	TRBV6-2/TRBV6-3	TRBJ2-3	CASSYSNVRETQYF	TGTGCCAGCAGTTACTCGAACGTCCGAGAGACGCAGTATTTT
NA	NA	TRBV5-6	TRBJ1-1	CASSLVRNAPGTEAFF	TGTGCCAGCAGCTTGGTGCGCAACGCGCCCGGGACTGAAGCTTTCTTT
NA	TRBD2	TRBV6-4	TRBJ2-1	CASSDSPSGGQFYNEQFF	TGTGCCAGCAGTGACTCGCCTAGCGGGGGGCAATTTTACAATGAGCAGTTCTTC
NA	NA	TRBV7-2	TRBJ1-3	CASSLVRSPSGNTIYF	TGTGCCAGCAGCTTAGTACGGAGCCCCTCTGGAAACACCATATATTTT
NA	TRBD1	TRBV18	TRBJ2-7	CASSPWRQGANEQYF	TGTGCCAGCTCACCATGGAGACAGGGGGCGAACGAGCAGTACTTC
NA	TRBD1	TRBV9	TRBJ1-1	CASRETGGTDTEAFF	TGTGCCAGCAGAGAGACAGGGGGTACGGATACTGAAGCTTTCTTT
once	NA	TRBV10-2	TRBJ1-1	CASSESQGWTEAFF	TGCGCCAGCAGTGAGTCACAGGGATGGACTGAAGCTTTCTTT
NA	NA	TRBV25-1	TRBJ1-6	CASSVRRGRLNSPLHF	TGTGCCAGCAGTGTTCGCAGGGGCCGCTTGAATTCACCCCTCCACTTT
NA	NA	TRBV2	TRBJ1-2	CASSREGYTF	TGTGCCAGCAGTCGGGAGGGCTACACCTTC
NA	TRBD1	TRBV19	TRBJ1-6	CASTFTGGSPLHF	TGTGCCAGTACATTCACAGGGGGATCACCCCTCCACTTT
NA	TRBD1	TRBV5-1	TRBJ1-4	CASSRQGATNEKLFF	TGCGCCAGCAGCCGACAGGGGGCAACTAATGAAAAACTGTTTTTT
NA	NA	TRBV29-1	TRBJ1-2	CSAGQLYGYTF	TGCAGCGCTGGACAGCTTTATGGCTACACCTTC
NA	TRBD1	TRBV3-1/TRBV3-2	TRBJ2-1	CASSREQGALGNEQFF	TGTGCCAGCAGCCGAGAACAGGGGGCGCTTGGCAATGAGCAGTTCTTC
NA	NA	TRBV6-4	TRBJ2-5	CASSDPSWETQYF	TGTGCCAGCAGTGACCCGAGCTGGGAGACCCAGTACTTC
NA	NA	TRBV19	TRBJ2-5	CATNDRLWETQYF	TGTGCCACCAACGACAGACTCTGGGAGACCCAGTACTTC
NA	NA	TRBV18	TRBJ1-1	CASSPPEGWTEAFF	TGTGCCAGCTCACCACCGGAGGGTTGGACTGAAGCTTTCTTT
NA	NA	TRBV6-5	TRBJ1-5	CASSVYRENQPQHF	TGTGCCAGCAGCGTTTACAGGGAGAATCAGCCCCAGCATTTT
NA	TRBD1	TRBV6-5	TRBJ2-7	CASRSGQGPYEQYF	TGTGCCAGCAGGTCGGGACAGGGCCCCTACGAGCAGTACTTC
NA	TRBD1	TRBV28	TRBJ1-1	CASSDTGGRNTEAFF	TGTGCCAGCAGCGATACAGGGGGCAGGAACACTGAAGCTTTCTTT
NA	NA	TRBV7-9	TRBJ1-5	CASSLTRWGRGREPQHF	TGTGCCAGCAGCTTAACGAGATGGGGGCGCGGGAGGGAGCCCCAGCATTTT
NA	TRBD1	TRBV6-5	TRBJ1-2	CASSRGGESNYGYTF	TGTGCCAGCAGCCGAGGGGGCGAAAGTAACTATGGCTACACCTTC
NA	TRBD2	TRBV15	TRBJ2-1	CATSRDRLAGGYNEQFF	TGTGCCACCAGCAGAGATCGGTTAGCGGGGGGCTACAATGAGCAGTTCTTC
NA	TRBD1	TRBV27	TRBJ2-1	CASSLMGQPYNEQFF	TGTGCCAGCAGTTTAATGGGACAGCCATACAATGAGCAGTTCTTC
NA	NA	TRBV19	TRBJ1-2	CASSIEGRRDYGYTF	TGTGCCAGTAGTATTGAAGGCCGACGGGACTATGGCTACACCTTC
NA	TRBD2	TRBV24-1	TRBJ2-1	CATSYVARGGNNEQFF	TGTGCCACCAGCTACGTTGCGCGGGGGGGTAACAATGAGCAGTTCTTC